One sample yielded the 21 T cell receptor beta chains listed below, sequenced in a study of blood T cell repertoires in COVID-19. Profiled with immunoSEQ multiplex PCR; TCRdb holds only in-frame clones, not every one. This repertoire shows about 220,000 clones, 65% to 85% found once; its top ten account for 3% to 3.5%. What was sequenced was PBMCs or T cells enriched from blood (not recorded which). All receptors derive from an older woman who had recovered from COVID-19.

This rearrangement joins TRBV24-1 to TRBJ1-4, with a weak D call TRBD1 (5 bases). Trimming took off 3 bases at V and 10 bases at J, with 8 bases between the two ends. The germline gives CDR1 KGHDR, CDR2 SFDVKD. This CDR3 spans 12 amino acids. The CDR3 DNA reads TGTGCCACCAGTGATGGGGGGGGAAAACTGTTTTTT. Protein product: CATSDGGGKLFF.

The chain has TRBV27 and TRBJ1-2; no clear D. There are 15 residues in the CDR3. The V gene lost 7 bases and the J gene lost 2 bases, with 17 bases spanning the gap. Germline lookup yields CDR1 MNHEY and CDR2 SMNVEV (reference sequence). The CDR3 reads CASTPLGSGNYGYTF. The DNA for the CDR3 is TGTGCCAGCACCCCATTGGGGAGTGGGAACTATGGCTACACCTTC.

This chain uses TRBV6-5 with TRBJ1-3, with D uncertain. Germline V CDR1 and CDR2: MNHEY, SVGAGI. Trimming took off 0 bases at V and 2 bases at J, with 8 bases between the two ends. CDR3 length equals 15 residues. In nucleotides, the CDR3 is TGTGCCAGCAGTTACTCGCAGGAGGCTGGAAACACCATATATTTT. This sequence encodes CASSYSQEAGNTIYF.

In its sample, this clone was seen a few times. The chain combines TRBV6-2 or TRBV6-3 with TRBJ1-2; the D gene is possibly TRBD1 (5 bases). The CDR3 spans 14 residues. V was clipped by 5 bases and J by 7 bases, with 17 bases between them. From germline, CDR1 is MNHEY and CDR2 SVGEGT. CDR3 coding DNA: TGTGCCAGCAGTACACCACAGGACCCGGGTGGCTACACCTTC. As protein: CASSTPQDPGGYTF.

This rearrangement joins TRBV3-1 (or the pseudogene TRBV3-2) to TRBJ2-3; TRBD2 aligns across 12 bases. This CDR3 is 19 amino acids long. Germline V gene sequence: CDR1 LGHDT, CDR2 YNNKEL (reference sequence). The trim removed 0 bases at V and 2 bases at J, leaving 9 bases unmatched. The CDR3 nucleotides are TGTGCCAGCAGCCAAGAAGTACGACTAGCGGGAGTCCCCACAGATACGCAGTATTTT. Its protein product is CASSQEVRLAGVPTDTQYF.

V usage is TRBV10-3 and J usage is TRBJ2-2; 15 bases align to TRBD2. J lost 3 bases, V lost 11 bases, and 7 bases had no gene match. Germline CDR1 reads ENHRY; CDR2 reads SYGVKD. The CDR3 spans 16 residues. CDR3 nucleotide sequence: TGTGCCGTGCGGACTAGCGGGAGGGTGGACACCGGGGAGCTGTTTTTT. It yields the protein CAVRTSGRVDTGELFF.

The CDR3 bases are TGCAGTGCTAGTGAATCAGGGGTAACAGGTCAGCCCCAGCATTTT. Its translation is CSASESGVTGQPQHF. J is TRBJ1-5 and V is TRBV20-1; tentative D call: TRBD1 (6 bases). The length of the CDR3 is 15 residues. V shed 3 bases and J shed 6 bases, with 18 bases lying between them. Germline assignment: CDR1 DFQATT and CDR2 SNEGSKA (reference sequence).

This clone was recorded many times. The CDR3 bases are TGCAGCGTTGTTCTCTGGGAGGGCACTGAAGCTTTCTTT. Translated: CSVVLWEGTEAFF. The V and J genes are TRBV29-1 and TRBJ1-1; D not certain. Per the germline V gene, CDR1 is SQVTM and CDR2 is ANQGSEA. The CDR3 covers 13 residues. The germline V and J ends were trimmed by 4 bases and 4 bases, with 13 bases remaining between them.

The chain employs TRBV5-6 and TRBJ2-1, with D uncertain. CDR3 length equals 15 residues. V was trimmed by 0 bases and J by 0 bases, leaving 7 bases between them. CDR1 is SGHDT and CDR2 is YYEEEE in the germline V gene. The CDR3 sequence is CASSLGAASYNEQFF. CDR3 nucleotide sequence: TGTGCCAGCAGCTTGGGGGCCGCCTCCTACAATGAGCAGTTCTTC.

CDR3 coding DNA: TGTGCCAGCAGTAGGGGGGGGGCCAATAATTCACCCCTCCACTTT. Translated, it gives CASSRGGANNSPLHF. V and J are TRBV5-4 and TRBJ1-6, with D possibly matching TRBD1 (6 bases). Germline CDR1 and CDR2: SGHNT and YYREEE (reference sequence). Trimming cost V 5 bases and J 5 bases, with 14 bases left between them. The CDR3 is 15 residues long.

This sequence joins TRBV25-1 and TRBJ2-1, with 12 bases identical to TRBD2. Germline V gene sequence: CDR1 MGHDK, CDR2 SYGVNS. The CDR3 spans 15 residues. J lost 7 bases, V lost 4 bases, and 5 bases had no gene match. The DNA of the CDR3 is TGTGCCAGCAGTGTGGGACTAGCGGGTGGGAATGAGCAGTTCTTC. Translation: CASSVGLAGGNEQFF.

The chain joins TRBV6-6 to TRBJ2-1, with 8 bases fitting TRBD1. The CDR3 runs 14 residues. The V and J ends lost 4 bases and 9 bases, in that order; junction bases with no gene match: 8. Germline V lookup: CDR1 MNHNY, CDR2 SVGAGI (reference sequence). CDR3 amino acids: CASSFRDRRTEQFF. CDR3 DNA sequence: TGTGCCAGCAGTTTCCGGGACAGGCGAACTGAGCAGTTCTTC.

The rearrangement uses TRBV3-1 (or the pseudogene TRBV3-2) and TRBJ1-4; D is uncertain. This CDR3 has 17 amino acids. V lost 2 bases and J lost 6, with 19 bases in between. The germline V gene encodes CDR1 LGHDT and CDR2 YNNKEL (reference sequence). CDR3 bases: TGTGCCAGCAGCCAAATATTTCGGCGGTCGCCTGATGAAAAACTGTTTTTT. Protein: CASSQIFRRSPDEKLFF.

This chain uses TRBV7-2 with TRBJ2-5; D is uncertain. CDR3 length equals 11 residues. The germline V gene has CDR1 SGHTA and CDR2 FQGNSA. Trimming pared 5 bases from V and 2 bases from J, leaving 3 bases between. The CDR3 DNA reads as TGTGCCAGCAGCGCGCAAGAGACCCAGTACTTC. This sequence encodes CASSAQETQYF. Variable domain in full (rest from reference TRBV7-2 and TRBJ2-5): GAGVSQSPSNKVTEKGKDVELRCDPISGHTALYWYRQSLGQGLEFLIYFQGNSAPDKSGLPSDRFSAERTGGSVSTLTIQRTQQEDSAVYLCASSAQETQYFGPGTRLLVL.

The rearrangement links TRBV7-3 to TRBJ2-5; D possibly corresponds to TRBD2 (6 bases). This CDR3 has 15 amino acids. CDR1 is SGHTA, CDR2 FQGTGA, per germline. V was trimmed by 1 base and J by 4 bases, leaving 13 bases between them. The DNA for the CDR3 is TGTGCCAGCAGCTTAAATTACGGGGGACTAGAGACCCAGTACTTC. Translating gives CASSLNYGGLETQYF. Together with reference TRBV7-3 and TRBJ2-5, the CDR3 gives the full variable domain: GAGVSQTPSNKVTEKGKYVELRCDPISGHTALYWYRQSLGQGPEFLIYFQGTGAADDSGLPNDRFFAVRPEGSVSTLKIQRTERGDSAVYLCASSLNYGGLETQYFGPGTRLLVL.

The V call is TRBV5-3, the J call TRBJ1-4; no reliable D call. TRBV5-3 is given ORF status, its function remaining uncertain. The CDR3 spans 16 residues. V lost 4 bases to trimming and J lost 1 base, with 14 bases between them. Here the CDR3 DNA reads TGTGCCAGAAGCAACTTGGCCCAGGAAACTAATGAAAAACTGTTTTTT. Protein sequence: CARSNLAQETNEKLFF.

This clone was seen a handful of times. The V gene is TRBV19, the J gene TRBJ1-3, with a weak D call TRBD1 (5 bases). Germline CDR1 and CDR2: LNHDA and SQIVND (reference sequence). The CDR3 is 16 residues long. The V end was cut by 5 bases, the J end by 0 bases, with 14 bases between. The CDR3 region is CASSLNRPSSGNTIYF. The CDR3 DNA reads as TGTGCCAGTAGTCTTAACAGGCCGAGCTCTGGAAACACCATATATTTT.

In this sample, this clone turned up once. This chain connects TRBV4-3 to TRBJ1-4; unclear D gene. V was cut by 0 bases and J by 3 bases, with 8 bases left in between. CDR3 length: 15 residues. CDR1 is LGHNA and CDR2 is YSLEER in the germline V gene. DNA for the CDR3: TGCGCCAGCAGCCAAGAATACGGGGCTAATGAAAAACTGTTTTTT. Residues: CASSQEYGANEKLFF.

The chain links TRBV3-1 (or the pseudogene TRBV3-2) to TRBJ1-3; no clear D. This CDR3 comprises 15 residues. Germline lookup yields CDR1 LGHDT and CDR2 YNNKEL (reference sequence). Trimming took off 2 bases at V and 0 bases at J, with 8 bases between the two ends. The CDR3 DNA is TGTGCCAGCAGCCAACGAAAGAGCTCTGGAAACACCATATATTTT. Protein sequence: CASSQRKSSGNTIYF.

The V and J genes are TRBV5-1 and TRBJ2-7; 9 bases fit TRBD2. V lost 0 bases, J lost 2 bases, and 6 bases stayed unmatched. Germline lookup yields CDR1 SGHRS and CDR2 YFSETQ. The CDR3 consists of 16 residues. The CDR3 sequence is CASSLGTSATTYEQYF. CDR3 sequence (DNA): TGCGCCAGCAGCTTGGGGACTAGCGCCACCACCTACGAGCAGTACTTC.

This chain joins TRBV18 and TRBJ2-7; 10 positions match TRBD1. The trim removed 1 base at V and 5 bases at J, leaving 5 bases unmatched. Germline V gene sequence: CDR1 KGHSH, CDR2 LQKENI. CDR3 size: 15 residues. The CDR3 region has the DNA TGTGCCAGCTCACCACGGGGGACAGGGGAGAACGAGCAGTACTTC. It encodes CASSPRGTGENEQYF.